These 10 T cell receptor beta chains were sequenced from one sample in a study of human thymus T cells. TCRdb keeps only in-frame clones here, not all; method: immunoSEQ multiplex PCR. This sample has 120,000 or so clones; about 94% occur once, and the top ten carry around 0.024%. Resections from corrective heart surgery supplied the thymus tissue. Sequenced: thymus tissue. The source of these receptors is a boy in the first two years of life with a congenital heart defect but otherwise immunologically healthy.

In its sample, this clone was seen once. This chain joins TRBV29-1 and TRBJ1-2; no clear D gene. V dropped 0 bases and J dropped 5 bases, with 13 bases sitting between them. Germline CDR1 reads SQVTM; CDR2 reads ANQGSEA. This CDR3 has 14 amino acids. CDR3 sequence reads: CSVEDEGRAYGYTF. The CDR3 DNA reads as TGCAGCGTTGAAGATGAGGGCCGGGCTTATGGCTACACCTTC.

The chain employs TRBV7-9 and TRBJ1-1; D remains ambiguous. Trimming removed 5 bases from V and 11 bases from J, with 18 bases in between. The CDR3 extends over 13 amino acids. Germline-derived CDR1 and CDR2 are SEHNR and FQNEAQ (reference sequence). The CDR3 sequence is CASSPDRKREAFF. The CDR3 DNA is TGTGCCAGCAGCCCCGATCGGAAAAGGGAGGCTTTCTTT.

The chain combines TRBV5-4 with TRBJ2-1, with no clear D. The CDR3 covers 13 residues. The V gene lost 3 bases and the J gene lost 4 bases, with 8 bases spanning the gap. From germline, CDR1 is SGHNT and CDR2 YYREEE (reference sequence). Here the CDR3 DNA reads TGTGCCAGCAGCTCCGAGGCATACAATGAGCAGTTCTTC. This encodes CASSSEAYNEQFF.

The chain combines TRBV6-6 with TRBJ1-5; D is unresolved. Per the germline V gene, CDR1 is MNHNY and CDR2 is SVGAGI (reference sequence). This CDR3 is 11 amino acids long. V was cut by 8 bases and J by 6 bases, with 8 bases left in between. CDR3 DNA: TGTGCCAGCGGGCGGAGTCAGCCCCAGCATTTT. This sequence encodes CASGRSQPQHF.

The chain couples TRBV28 to TRBJ1-1, with 11 bases fitting TRBD1. CDR1 and CDR2 (germline): MDHEN, SYDVKM. V shed 7 bases, J shed 6 bases, and the junction held 7 bases outside the gene matches. CDR3 length: 14 amino acids. The CDR3 loop is CASNPGTGGPEAFF. CDR3 DNA sequence: TGTGCCAGCAATCCCGGGACAGGGGGGCCTGAAGCTTTCTTT. Full variable domain (rest looked up from reference TRBV28 and TRBJ1-1): DVKVTQSSRYLVKRTGEKVFLECVQDMDHENMFWYRQDPGLGLRLIYFSYDVKMKEKGDIPEGYSVSREKKERFSLILESASTNQTSMYLCASNPGTGGPEAFFGQGTRLTVV.

The chain uses TRBV5-6 and TRBJ2-1; D gene unclear. The CDR3 sequence is 13 residues long. The V and J ends lost 1 base and 14 bases respectively, with 16 bases between them. Germline loops: CDR1 SGHDT, CDR2 YYEEEE. CDR3 nucleotide sequence: TGTGCCAGCAGCTTGAAGGGTGGGGTTAGGGAGTTCTTC. Translating gives CASSLKGGVREFF.

The CDR3 region is CASSLAPRLAGDNEQFF. The CDR3, as DNA: TGTGCCAGCAGCTTAGCCCCGAGACTAGCGGGGGACAATGAGCAGTTCTTC. The chain has TRBV7-2 and TRBJ2-1; TRBD2 aligns across 12 bases. The CDR3 spans 17 residues. Trimming cost V 0 bases and J 5 bases; bases outside gene matches: 5. Germline V gives CDR1 SGHTA, CDR2 FQGNSA.

The V gene is TRBV2, the J gene TRBJ2-1; D gene ambiguous. Germline CDR1 and CDR2: SNHLY and FYNNEI. Trimming pared 3 bases from V and 4 bases from J, leaving 13 bases between. CDR3 length equals 15 residues. CDR3 DNA sequence: TGTGCCAGCAGTGATAGTATGAGACCGTACAATGAGCAGTTCTTC. It encodes CASSDSMRPYNEQFF.

For this clone: It is unclear where the CDR3 begins or ends on the DNA, so no DNA is shown, and the CDR3 is as TCRdb lists it. The rearrangement joins TRBV19 to TRBJ1-4; the listed D gene, TRBD1, was not tested against the DNA. Germline-derived CDR1 and CDR2 are LNHDA and SQIVND (reference sequence). The CDR3 is made up of 14 amino acids, end residues included. Here the CDR3 reads CASTSGQGDEKLFF.

The chain uses TRBV5-1 and TRBJ1-2; D gene ambiguous. The germline CDR1 and CDR2 sequences are SGHRS and YFSETQ. V lost 1 base and J lost 0, with 7 bases in between. This CDR3 region has 14 residues. DNA of the CDR3: TGCGCCAGCAGCTTGTTTAAGTCTAACTATGGCTACACCTTC. Its translation is CASSLFKSNYGYTF.